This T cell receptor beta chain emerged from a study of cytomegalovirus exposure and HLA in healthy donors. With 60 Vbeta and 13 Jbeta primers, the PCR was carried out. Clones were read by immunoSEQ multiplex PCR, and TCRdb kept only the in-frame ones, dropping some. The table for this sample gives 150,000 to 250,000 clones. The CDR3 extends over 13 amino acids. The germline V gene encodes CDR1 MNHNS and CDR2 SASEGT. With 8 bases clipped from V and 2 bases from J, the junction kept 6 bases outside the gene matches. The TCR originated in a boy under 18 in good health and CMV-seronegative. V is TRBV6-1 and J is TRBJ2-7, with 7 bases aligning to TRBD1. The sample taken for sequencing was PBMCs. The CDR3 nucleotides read TGTGCCAGCCCCCGGGACAGACCCTACGAGCAGTACTTC. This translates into CASPRDRPYEQYF.